The clone carrying this T cell receptor (beta chain) was seen only once. What it binds is not known. This specimen belongs to a study of a mutant IDH1 vaccine in newly diagnosed glioma. Study in general: Onset of vaccination occurred 4-6 weeks following radiotherapy alone, or with temozolomide cycles. The earlier regimen, radiotherapy, temozolomide, or both, was most often both. Mean patient age was roughly 43 years; approximately 62% were male and around 40% female.

Regarding time point: week 35, safety follow-up. Topical imiquimod accompanied each vaccine dose, which consisted of 300 ug of mutant IDH1 20-mer peptide. Each tumor in the donors was a new WHO grade 3 or 4 astrocytoma, IDH1-mutant and ATRX-lost. Method: immunoSEQ multiplex PCR; TCRdb's copy keeps in-frame clones and lacks some. The sample lists about 46,000 clones, 85% to 95% occurring once. The origin of this receptor is a man aged 50 to 59 with glioma. The sequences come from PBMCs, collected from a glioma patient whose treatment included an IDH1 peptide vaccine.

This CDR3 is CASSQILRVAHYGYTF. The CDR3 DNA follows: TGCGCCAGCAGCCAAATCCTGAGGGTAGCCCACTATGGCTACACCTTC. The chain couples TRBV4-3 to TRBJ1-2, with unresolved D. Germline CDR1 reads LGHNA; CDR2 reads YSLEER. Trimming shortened V by 2 bases and J by 3 bases, and 16 bases separated the two germline ends. The length of the CDR3 is 16 residues.